The 19 T cell receptor beta chains below come from one sample, sequenced in a study of blood T cell repertoires in COVID-19. Repertoires were generated with immunoSEQ multiplex PCR, while TCRdb's copy carries only in-frame clones and drops some. The sample has over 100,000 clones, roughly 76% seen once. The source material was peripheral blood. The receptors originated from a human donor in a cohort sampled during active COVID-19.

This clone turned up a few times. The chain carries TRBV19 and TRBJ2-7; D is perhaps TRBD2 (7 bases). Looked up from germline, CDR1 is LNHDA and CDR2 is SQIVND (reference sequence). The CDR3 consists of 16 residues. V was pared by 4 bases and J by 4 bases, with 20 bases between. The CDR3 protein is CASSSPGGTQGYEQYF. Written as DNA, the CDR3 is TGTGCCAGTAGTAGCCCGGGGGGCACCCAGGGTTACGAGCAGTACTTC.

The chain links TRBV27 to TRBJ1-1; TRBD1 aligns across 7 bases. The CDR3 has 14 residues. The trim removed 5 bases at V and 10 bases at J, leaving 13 bases unmatched. Germline loops: CDR1 MNHEY, CDR2 SMNVEV (reference sequence). The CDR3 sequence is CASSLGVGQALAFF. CDR3 bases: TGTGCCAGCAGTCTAGGGGTCGGACAGGCGCTAGCTTTCTTT.

This chain joins TRBV9 and TRBJ2-3, with D possibly TRBD2 on 6 matching bases. V was pared by 5 bases and J by 4 bases, with 14 bases between. CDR3 length: 14 amino acids. Germline-derived CDR1 and CDR2 are SGDLS and YYNGEE. The CDR3 loop is CASRRGSRADTQYF. Written as DNA, the CDR3 is TGTGCCAGCAGGCGGGGCAGTCGGGCAGATACGCAGTATTTT. The full variable domain, completed using reference TRBV9 and TRBJ2-3, is DSGVTQTPKHLITATGQRVTLRCSPRSGDLSVYWYQQSLDQGLQFLIQYYNGEERAKGNILERFSAQQFPDLHSELNLSSLELGDSALYFCASRRGSRADTQYFGPGTRLTVL.

The chain employs TRBV7-2 and TRBJ2-1; 8 bases fit TRBD2. Germline V gene data show CDR1 as SGHTA and CDR2 as FQGNSA. V gave up 5 bases and J gave up 0 bases; unmatched junction bases: 3. This CDR3 is 15 amino acids long. For the CDR3, the DNA is TGTGCCAGCAGCCCCCGGGGGGGCTCCTACAATGAGCAGTTCTTC. It is translated as CASSPRGGSYNEQFF.

The V and J genes are TRBV6-2 or TRBV6-3 and TRBJ1-4; 12 nucleotides align to TRBD1. The V gene's germline CDR1 is MNHEY and CDR2 SVGEGT. J gave up 10 bases and V 0 bases, and 3 bases lay outside the gene matches. This CDR3 is built from 15 residues. CDR3: CASSYSGTGGVKLFF. Here the CDR3 DNA reads TGTGCCAGCAGTTACTCTGGGACAGGGGGCGTAAAACTGTTTTTT.

V gene TRBV5-6 combines with J gene TRBJ2-5; 11 positions match TRBD1. Losses at the gene ends were 5 bases for V and 1 base for J; bases not matched to a gene: 7. There are 16 residues in the CDR3. CDR1 SGHDT and CDR2 YYEEEE come from the germline V gene. CDR3: CASRPRDRGIQETQYF. The CDR3 DNA reads as TGTGCCAGCAGACCTCGGGACAGGGGGATCCAAGAGACCCAGTACTTC.

The gene calls are TRBV9 and TRBJ2-3, with 11 bases aligning to TRBD2. This CDR3 has 15 amino acids. The trim removed 4 bases at V and 3 bases at J, leaving 4 bases unmatched. Germline assignment: CDR1 SGDLS and CDR2 YYNGEE. CDR3 sequence: CASSLAGGPTDTQYF. For the CDR3, the DNA is TGTGCCAGCAGCTTAGCGGGAGGGCCGACAGATACGCAGTATTTT.

This chain joins TRBV28 and TRBJ2-1, with 11 bases aligning to TRBD2. V lost 5 bases and J lost 5; bases outside the gene matches: 5. From germline, CDR1 is MDHEN and CDR2 SYDVKM. CDR3 length: 15 amino acids. The CDR3 DNA reads TGTGCCAGCAGTCCGCGACTAGCGGGGCACAATGAGCAGTTCTTC. It is translated as CASSPRLAGHNEQFF.

The rearrangement uses TRBV18 and TRBJ2-7; TRBD1 matches 12 bases. Trimming removed 0 bases from V and 6 bases from J; junction bases left unmatched: 0. The germline CDR1 and CDR2 sequences are KGHSH and LQKENI. The CDR3 spans 14 residues. DNA for the CDR3: TGTGCCAGCTCACCACCGGGACAGGGGGCCGAGCAGTACTTC. Residues: CASSPPGQGAEQYF.

This chain's CDR3 is CASSSNTGVGNYGYTF. CDR3 sequence (DNA): TGTGCCAGCAGTTCAAACACAGGGGTGGGAAACTATGGCTACACCTTC. The rearrangement uses TRBV28 and TRBJ1-2; 7 positions match TRBD1. The CDR3 runs 16 residues. In germline, CDR1 is MDHEN, CDR2 SYDVKM. V gave up 4 bases and J gave up 2 bases; unmatched junction bases: 10.

The V gene is TRBV3-1 (or the pseudogene TRBV3-2), the J gene TRBJ2-7, with 9 bases matching TRBD1. J was trimmed by 5 bases and V by 4 bases; bases with no gene match: 3. This CDR3 region has 13 residues. Germline V gene lookup returns CDR1 LGHDT and CDR2 YNNKEL (reference sequence). The CDR3 coding sequence is TGTGCCAGCAGCCCCCGGGACAGGGACGAGCAGTACTTC. Translation: CASSPRDRDEQYF.

The J gene is TRBJ2-1, the V gene TRBV20-1, with 9 positions matching TRBD1. Unmatched junction bases numbered 7, after V lost 3 bases and J lost 7 bases. Looked up from germline, CDR1 is DFQATT and CDR2 is SNEGSKA (reference sequence). The CDR3 totals 14 residues. As DNA, the CDR3 is TGCAGTGCTAGTAACAGGGGGCGCGTGAATGAGCAGTTCTTC. As protein: CSASNRGRVNEQFF.

The CDR3 spells CAWSPHRAGGTLAYEQYF. The CDR3 DNA follows: TGTGCCTGGAGTCCCCATAGGGCGGGGGGCACATTAGCCTACGAGCAGTACTTC. V usage is TRBV30 and J usage is TRBJ2-7; 8 nucleotides match TRBD2. The CDR3 loop spans 18 amino acids. Germline trimming cut 2 bases from V and 2 bases from J; bases unmatched to any gene: 17. The V gene's germline CDR1 is GTSNPN and CDR2 SVGIG (reference sequence).

V is TRBV19 and J is TRBJ1-5; D is unresolved. The V gene lost 1 base and the J gene lost 1 base, with 11 bases spanning the gap. CDR1 and CDR2 (germline): LNHDA, SQIVND (reference sequence). The CDR3 sequence is 16 residues long. Written as DNA, the CDR3 is TGTGCCAGTAGTATAGGTGCTTCAGGAAGCAATCAGCCCCAGCATTTT. It codes for CASSIGASGSNQPQHF.

The chain is built from TRBV28 and TRBJ2-7, with TRBD2 matching over 13 bases. The CDR3 spans 17 residues. V lost 2 bases and J lost 0; bases outside the gene matches: 4. Germline assignment: CDR1 MDHEN and CDR2 SYDVKM. For the CDR3, the DNA is TGTGCCAGCAGTTTAGGACTAGCGGGGGACGTCTCCTACGAGCAGTACTTC. This sequence encodes CASSLGLAGDVSYEQYF.

J is TRBJ2-6 and V is TRBV7-9; TRBD1 aligns across 9 bases. This CDR3 has 17 amino acids. The germline gives CDR1 SEHNR, CDR2 FQNEAQ (reference sequence). The V gene end was trimmed by 4 bases and the J gene end by 0 bases; junction bases not matched to a gene: 4. CDR3: CASSSGTGISGANVLTF. CDR3 coding DNA: TGTGCCAGCAGCTCCGGGACAGGGATCTCTGGGGCCAACGTCCTGACTTTC. The entire variable domain, with the rest obtained from reference TRBV7-9 and TRBJ2-6, is as follows: DTGVSQNPRHKITKRGQNVTFRCDPISEHNRLYWYRQTLGQGPEFLTYFQNEAQLEKSRLLSDRFSAERPKGSFSTLEIQRTEQGDSAMYLCASSSGTGISGANVLTFGAGSRLTVL.

The V gene is TRBV7-2, the J gene TRBJ2-3; 14 bases match TRBD2. This CDR3 has 17 amino acids. V was pared by 1 base and J by 5 bases, with 5 bases of the junction left unmatched. Germline CDR1 is SGHTA and CDR2 is FQGNSA. CDR3 coding DNA: TGTGCCAGCAGCTTAGGGGGACTAGCGGGAGCTGGAGATACGCAGTATTTT. Translated: CASSLGGLAGAGDTQYF.

The chain couples TRBV5-6 to TRBJ1-2; possibly TRBD1 for D (5 bases). Germline V gene sequence: CDR1 SGHDT, CDR2 YYEEEE. Trimming removed 1 base from V and 3 bases from J, with 10 bases in between. This CDR3 spans 14 amino acids. The CDR3 spells CASSLPRGDYGYTF. The CDR3 region has the DNA TGTGCCAGCAGCTTGCCCCGGGGGGACTATGGCTACACCTTC. The variable domain in full, completed from reference TRBV5-6 and TRBJ1-2, reads DAGVTQSPTHLIKTRGQQVTLRCSPKSGHDTVSWYQQALGQGPQFIFQYYEEEERQRGNFPDRFSGHQFPNYSSELNVNALLLGDSALYLCASSLPRGDYGYTFGSGTRLTVV.

The chain is built from TRBV6-6 and TRBJ2-7; D is perhaps TRBD1 (6 bases). Germline assignment: CDR1 MNHNY and CDR2 SVGAGI (reference sequence). This CDR3 has 14 amino acids. Trimming took 5 bases from V and 0 from J, leaving 11 bases between them. DNA for the CDR3: TGTGCCAGCAGTCCACAGGGCACCTCCTACGAGCAGTACTTC. As protein: CASSPQGTSYEQYF.